These 13 T cell receptor beta chains share one sample of origin, sequenced in a study of HIV-infected patients and healthy controls. Alpha and beta constant-region primers primed reverse transcription of around 500 ng RNA. Each of the alpha and beta chains got its own library through chain-specific third strand synthesis with indices. TCRdb re-derived calls from the 5' RACE reads in MiXCR, one entry per CDR3 protein. This table holds more than 15,000 distinct CDR3 sequences, around 5.5% found once. All unsorted peripheral T cells were captured because whole blood was used without fractionation. The sequenced sample consisted of blood. Receptors were obtained from an adult in good health.

This clonotype has ten or more counts. The rearrangement uses TRBV7-2 and TRBJ2-3, with 7 bases fitting TRBD1. This CDR3 is built from 15 residues. Germline V CDR1 and CDR2: SGHTA, FQGNSA. V was pared by 5 bases and J by 3 bases, with 8 bases of the junction left unmatched. The CDR3: CASSGDRVRTDTQYF. CDR3 sequence (DNA): TGTGCCAGCAGCGGTGACAGGGTCCGTACAGATACGCAGTATTTT.

The table lists this clonotype with many counts. The V call is TRBV6-5, the J call TRBJ1-5; D ambiguous. V was trimmed by 5 bases and J by 4 bases, leaving 12 bases between them. CDR1 is MNHEY and CDR2 is SVGAGI in the germline V gene. The CDR3 length is 14 residues. The CDR3 bases are TGTGCCAGCAGTCGGACGCGTGCAAATCAGCCCCAGCATTTT. Its translation: CASSRTRANQPQHF.

The sample holds many counts of this clonotype. The chain combines TRBV12-3 or TRBV12-4 with TRBJ1-5, with D maybe TRBD1 (5 bases). The CDR3 has 15 amino acids. Deletions cut 7 bases from V and 4 bases from J, with 17 bases between. The DNA of the CDR3 is TGTGCCAGCACTTCCGCGGGGGATGGTAATCAGCCCCAGCATTTT. Translation: CASTSAGDGNQPQHF.

V gene TRBV28 combines with J gene TRBJ2-2; D ambiguous. CDR1 is MDHEN, CDR2 SYDVKM, per germline. Trimming cost V 6 bases and J 8 bases, with 16 bases left between them. CDR3 length: 14 residues. The CDR3 DNA is TGTGCCAGCAGCCTGGTGGACCGGAGAGGGGAGCTGTTTTTT. It codes for CASSLVDRRGELFF.

By share, this clonotype ranks as medium-sized. The gene calls are TRBV10-3 and TRBJ1-1; 7 bases map to TRBD1. This CDR3 contains 13 residues. Unmatched junction bases numbered 6, after V lost 9 bases and J lost 2 bases. Germline V gene sequence: CDR1 ENHRY, CDR2 SYGVKD. The CDR3 protein is CAMSGQSNTEAFF. The CDR3 nucleotides read TGTGCCATGTCGGGACAGAGTAACACTGAAGCTTTCTTT.

About this clonotype itself: Just one base apart from a much larger clone, this may be a read error. V usage is TRBV9 and J usage is TRBJ2-5; weak D call: TRBD2 (5 bases). CDR3 size: 15 residues. V was trimmed by 2 bases and J by 6 bases, leaving 17 bases between them. Germline-derived CDR1 and CDR2 are SGDLS and YYNGEE. CDR3 bases: TGTGCCAGCAGCGTTTTGACTGGGAGCCTTAAGACCCAGTACTTC. Translated, it gives CASSVLTGSLKTQYF.

In its sample, this clonotype was seen many times. The chain combines TRBV20-1 with TRBJ2-5; D is unresolved. This CDR3 has 14 residues. Trimming left V 5 bases short and J 0 bases short, with 13 bases between. CDR1 is DFQATT, CDR2 SNEGSKA, per germline (reference sequence). CDR3 protein: CSAVPHPHQETQYF. CDR3 nucleotide sequence: TGCAGTGCTGTACCCCATCCGCACCAAGAGACCCAGTACTTC.

This clonotype was detected ten times or more. The rearrangement uses TRBV5-8 and TRBJ1-4, with D unresolved. Between the trimmed V and J ends, which lost 5 bases and 2 bases, there was a span of 16 bases. CDR1 and CDR2 from the germline V gene are SGHTS and YDEGEE. The CDR3 has 16 residues. CDR3 region: CASSSASGVTNEKLFF. The CDR3 DNA is TGTGCCAGCAGTTCAGCGAGTGGAGTCACTAATGAAAAACTGTTTTTT.

This clonotype was seen repeatedly, ten times or more. V gene TRBV3-1 combines with J gene TRBJ2-3, with 10 nucleotides matching TRBD2. In germline, CDR1 is LGHDT, CDR2 YNNKEL (reference sequence). This CDR3 comprises 17 residues. J was trimmed by 2 bases and V by 0 bases; bases with no gene match: 5. CDR3 loop: CASSQDSLAGVTDTQYF. CDR3 DNA sequence: TGTGCCAGCAGCCAAGATAGCCTAGCGGGGGTCACAGATACGCAGTATTTT.

In this sample, this clonotype turned up many times. The rearrangement joins TRBV7-3 to TRBJ2-2; D is uncertain. CDR3 length equals 13 residues. CDR1 SGHTA and CDR2 FQGTGA come from the germline V gene. V dropped 5 bases and J dropped 7 bases, with 11 bases sitting between them. CDR3 residues: CASSARPGGELFF. In DNA, the CDR3 is TGTGCCAGCAGCGCTCGTCCCGGCGGGGAGCTGTTTTTT.

This clonotype was picked up many times. This chain's CDR3 is CASSILRGPLPQHF. The CDR3, as DNA: TGTGCCAGTAGTATTCTCAGGGGGCCCCTGCCCCAGCATTTT. The V gene is TRBV19, the J gene TRBJ1-5; 8 bases are a match to TRBD1. The germline CDR1 and CDR2 sequences are LNHDA and SQIVND (reference sequence). This CDR3 is built from 14 residues. Germline trimming cut 3 bases from V and 9 bases from J; bases unmatched to any gene: 7.

In its sample, this clonotype is medium-sized. V and J are TRBV7-6 and TRBJ2-7; D remains ambiguous. Trimming shortened V by 0 bases and J by 2 bases, and 5 bases separated the two germline ends. This CDR3 region has 13 residues. CDR1 and CDR2 (germline): SGHVS, FNYEAQ. CDR3 region: CASSLAATYEQYF. The CDR3 DNA sequence: TGTGCCAGCAGCTTAGCGGCAACCTACGAGCAGTACTTC.

This clonotype showed up many times. The gene calls are TRBV7-2 and TRBJ2-3, with D maybe TRBD1 (6 bases). The germline V gene has CDR1 SGHTA and CDR2 FQGNSA. The CDR3 length is 14 residues. V was trimmed by 5 bases and J by 2 bases, leaving 11 bases between them. The CDR3 sequence: CASSRDKSTDTQYF. DNA of the CDR3: TGTGCCAGCAGCCGGGACAAGTCCACAGATACGCAGTATTTT.